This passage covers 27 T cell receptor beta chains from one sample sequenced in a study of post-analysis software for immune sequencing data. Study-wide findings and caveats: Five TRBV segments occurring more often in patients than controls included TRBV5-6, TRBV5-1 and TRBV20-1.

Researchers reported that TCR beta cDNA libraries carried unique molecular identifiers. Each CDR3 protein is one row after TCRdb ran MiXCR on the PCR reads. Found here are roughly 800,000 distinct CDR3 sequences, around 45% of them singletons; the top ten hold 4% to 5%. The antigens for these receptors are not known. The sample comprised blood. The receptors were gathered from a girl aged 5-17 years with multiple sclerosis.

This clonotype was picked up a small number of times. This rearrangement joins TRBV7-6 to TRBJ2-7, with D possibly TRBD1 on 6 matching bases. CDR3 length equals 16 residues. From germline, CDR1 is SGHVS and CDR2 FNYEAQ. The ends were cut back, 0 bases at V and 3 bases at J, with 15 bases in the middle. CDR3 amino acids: CASSLAGALVGYEQYF. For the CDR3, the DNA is TGTGCCAGCAGCTTAGCGGGGGCACTGGTGGGCTACGAGCAGTACTTC.

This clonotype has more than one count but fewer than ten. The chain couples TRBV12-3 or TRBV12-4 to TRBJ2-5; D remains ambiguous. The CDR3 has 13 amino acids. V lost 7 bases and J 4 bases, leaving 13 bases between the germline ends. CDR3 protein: CASTVWARETQYF. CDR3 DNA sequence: TGTGCCAGCACCGTCTGGGCTCGAGAGACCCAGTACTTC.

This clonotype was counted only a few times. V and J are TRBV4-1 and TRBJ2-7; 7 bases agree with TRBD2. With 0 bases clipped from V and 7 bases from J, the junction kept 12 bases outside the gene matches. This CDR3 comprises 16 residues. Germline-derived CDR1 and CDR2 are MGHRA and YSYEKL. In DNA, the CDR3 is TGCGCCAGCAGCCAAGACGCGGGAGCCGGGTTACGTGAGCAGTACTTC. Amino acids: CASSQDAGAGLREQYF.

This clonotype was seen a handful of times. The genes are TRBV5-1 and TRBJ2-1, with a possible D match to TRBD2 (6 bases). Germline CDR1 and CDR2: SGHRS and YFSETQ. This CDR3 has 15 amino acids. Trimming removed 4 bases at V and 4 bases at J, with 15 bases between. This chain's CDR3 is CASSATSITYNEQFF. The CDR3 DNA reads TGCGCCAGCAGCGCAACTAGCATAACGTACAATGAGCAGTTCTTC.

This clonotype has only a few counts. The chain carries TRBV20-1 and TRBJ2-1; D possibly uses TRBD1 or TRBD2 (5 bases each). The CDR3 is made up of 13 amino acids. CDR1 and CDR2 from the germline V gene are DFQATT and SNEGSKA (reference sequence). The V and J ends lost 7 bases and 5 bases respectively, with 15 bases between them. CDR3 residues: CSGGPPRHNEQFF. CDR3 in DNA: TGCAGTGGGGGACCCCCGCGGCACAATGAGCAGTTCTTC.

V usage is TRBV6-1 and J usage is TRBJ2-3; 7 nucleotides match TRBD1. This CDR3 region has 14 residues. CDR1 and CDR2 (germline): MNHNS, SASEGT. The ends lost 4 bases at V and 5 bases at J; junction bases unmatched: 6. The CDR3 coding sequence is TGTGCCAGCAGTGGGGGGACAGTTGTAGATACGCAGTATTTT. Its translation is CASSGGTVVDTQYF.

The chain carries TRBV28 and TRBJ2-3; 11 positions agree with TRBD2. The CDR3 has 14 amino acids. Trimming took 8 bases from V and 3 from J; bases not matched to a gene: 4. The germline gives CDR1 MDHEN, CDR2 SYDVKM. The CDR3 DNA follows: TGTGCCAGCGACCCTAGCGGGAGGACAGATACGCAGTATTTT. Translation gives CASDPSGRTDTQYF.

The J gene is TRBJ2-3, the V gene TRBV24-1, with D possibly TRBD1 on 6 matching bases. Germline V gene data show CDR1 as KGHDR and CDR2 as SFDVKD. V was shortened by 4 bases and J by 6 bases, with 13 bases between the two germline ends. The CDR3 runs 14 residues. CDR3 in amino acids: CATSEPDRLDTQYF. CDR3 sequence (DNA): TGTGCCACCAGTGAACCCGACAGGCTGGATACGCAGTATTTT.

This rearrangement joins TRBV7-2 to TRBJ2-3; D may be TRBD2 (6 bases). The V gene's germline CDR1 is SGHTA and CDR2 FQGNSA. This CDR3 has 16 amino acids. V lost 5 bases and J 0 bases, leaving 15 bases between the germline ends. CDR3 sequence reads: CASSRGLSISTDTQYF. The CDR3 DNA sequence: TGTGCCAGCAGCAGGGGACTTTCTATCAGCACAGATACGCAGTATTTT.

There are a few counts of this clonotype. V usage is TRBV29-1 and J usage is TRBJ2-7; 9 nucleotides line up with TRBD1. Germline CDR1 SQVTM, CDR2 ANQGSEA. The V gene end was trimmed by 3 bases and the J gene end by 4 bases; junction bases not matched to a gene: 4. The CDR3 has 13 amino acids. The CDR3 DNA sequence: TGCAGCGTTGATAAGGGACAGGGATACGAGCAGTACTTC. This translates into CSVDKGQGYEQYF.

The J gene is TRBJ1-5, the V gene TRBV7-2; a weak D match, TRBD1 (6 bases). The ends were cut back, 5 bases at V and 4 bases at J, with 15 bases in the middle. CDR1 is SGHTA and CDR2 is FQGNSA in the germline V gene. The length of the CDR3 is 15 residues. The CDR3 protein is CASSKEGGFNQPQHF. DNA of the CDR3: TGTGCCAGCAGCAAAGAGGGGGGGTTTAATCAGCCCCAGCATTTT.

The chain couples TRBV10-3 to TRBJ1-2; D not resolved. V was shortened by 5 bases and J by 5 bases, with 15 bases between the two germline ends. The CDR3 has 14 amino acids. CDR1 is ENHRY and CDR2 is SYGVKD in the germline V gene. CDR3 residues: CAISSSQTAYGYTF. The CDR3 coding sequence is TGTGCCATCAGTTCGTCTCAAACCGCTTATGGCTACACCTTC.

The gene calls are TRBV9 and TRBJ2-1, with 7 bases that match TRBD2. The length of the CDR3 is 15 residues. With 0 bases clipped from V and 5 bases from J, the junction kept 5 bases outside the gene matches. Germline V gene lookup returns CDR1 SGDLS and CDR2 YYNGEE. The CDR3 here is CASSVGRGRDNEQFF. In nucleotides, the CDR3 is TGTGCCAGCAGCGTAGGAAGAGGGAGGGACAATGAGCAGTTCTTC.

The CDR3 DNA reads TGTGCCAGCTGGACTAGCGGGAGTAGGACAGATACGCAGTATTTT. It specifies CASWTSGSRTDTQYF. This rearrangement joins TRBV6-1 to TRBJ2-3; TRBD2 matches 13 bases. J lost 3 bases, V lost 8 bases, and 5 bases had no gene match. CDR3 size: 15 residues. Germline values: CDR1 MNHNS, CDR2 SASEGT.

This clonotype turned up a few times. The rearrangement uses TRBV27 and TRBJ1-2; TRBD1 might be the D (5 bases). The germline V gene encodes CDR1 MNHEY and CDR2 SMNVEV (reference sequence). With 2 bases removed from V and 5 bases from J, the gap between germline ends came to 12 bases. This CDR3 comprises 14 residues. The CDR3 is CASSLGAGSYGYTF. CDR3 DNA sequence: TGTGCCAGCAGTTTAGGGGCAGGGTCATATGGCTACACCTTC.

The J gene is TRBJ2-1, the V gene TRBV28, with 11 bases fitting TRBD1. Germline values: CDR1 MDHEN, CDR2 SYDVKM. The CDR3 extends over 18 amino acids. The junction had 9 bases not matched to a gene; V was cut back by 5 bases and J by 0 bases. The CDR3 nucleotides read TGTGCCAGCAGTACAGGACAGGGGGCTCCCAGCTCCTACAATGAGCAGTTCTTC. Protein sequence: CASSTGQGAPSSYNEQFF.

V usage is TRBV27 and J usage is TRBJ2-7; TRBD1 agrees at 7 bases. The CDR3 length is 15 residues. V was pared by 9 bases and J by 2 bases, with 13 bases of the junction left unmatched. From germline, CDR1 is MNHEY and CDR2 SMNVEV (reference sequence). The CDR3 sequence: CASSTTGTEAYEQYF. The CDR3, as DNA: TGTGCCAGTTCAACTACCGGGACAGAAGCCTACGAGCAGTACTTC.

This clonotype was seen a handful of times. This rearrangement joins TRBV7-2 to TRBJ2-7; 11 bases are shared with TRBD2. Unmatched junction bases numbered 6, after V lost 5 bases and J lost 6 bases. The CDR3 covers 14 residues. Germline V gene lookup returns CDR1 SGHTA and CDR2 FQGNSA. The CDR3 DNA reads TGTGCCAGCAGCATCGGGCTAGCGGGAGGCGAGCAGTACTTC. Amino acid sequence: CASSIGLAGGEQYF.

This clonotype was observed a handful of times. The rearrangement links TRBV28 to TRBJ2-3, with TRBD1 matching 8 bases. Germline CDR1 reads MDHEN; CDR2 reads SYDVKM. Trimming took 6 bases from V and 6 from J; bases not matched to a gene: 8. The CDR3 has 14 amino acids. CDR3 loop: CASRLPGGGDTQYF. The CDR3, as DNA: TGTGCCAGCAGACTTCCAGGGGGCGGCGATACGCAGTATTTT.

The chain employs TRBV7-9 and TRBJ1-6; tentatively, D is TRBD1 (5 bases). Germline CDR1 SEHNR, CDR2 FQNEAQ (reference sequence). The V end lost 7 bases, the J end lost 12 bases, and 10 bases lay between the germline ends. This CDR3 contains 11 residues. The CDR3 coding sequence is TGTGCCAGCACTGCGGGGGGACCCCTCCACTTT. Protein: CASTAGGPLHF.

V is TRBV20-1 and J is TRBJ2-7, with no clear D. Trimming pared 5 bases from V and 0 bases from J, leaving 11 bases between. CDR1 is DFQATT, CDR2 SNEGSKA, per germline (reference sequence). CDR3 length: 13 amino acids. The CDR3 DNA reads TGCAGTGCTCCGGACCTTTCCTCCTACGAGCAGTACTTC. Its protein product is CSAPDLSSYEQYF.

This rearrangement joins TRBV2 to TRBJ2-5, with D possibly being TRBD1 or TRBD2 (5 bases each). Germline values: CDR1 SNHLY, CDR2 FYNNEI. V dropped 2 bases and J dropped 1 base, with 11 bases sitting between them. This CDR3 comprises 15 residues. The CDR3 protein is CASSEPIGAQETQYF. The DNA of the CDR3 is TGTGCCAGCAGTGAACCGATCGGGGCCCAAGAGACCCAGTACTTC. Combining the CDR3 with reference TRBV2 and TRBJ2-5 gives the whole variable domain EPEVTQTPSHQVTQMGQEVILRCVPISNHLYFYWYRQILGQKVEFLVSFYNNEISEKSEIFDDQFSVERPDGSNFTLKIRSTKLEDSAMYFCASSEPIGAQETQYFGPGTRLLVL.

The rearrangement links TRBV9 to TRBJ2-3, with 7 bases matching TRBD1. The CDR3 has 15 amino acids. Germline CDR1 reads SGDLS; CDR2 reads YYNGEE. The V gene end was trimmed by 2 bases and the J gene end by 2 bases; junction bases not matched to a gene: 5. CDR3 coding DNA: TGTGCCAGCAGCGTCCGGGACAGAGCCACAGATACGCAGTATTTT. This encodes CASSVRDRATDTQYF.

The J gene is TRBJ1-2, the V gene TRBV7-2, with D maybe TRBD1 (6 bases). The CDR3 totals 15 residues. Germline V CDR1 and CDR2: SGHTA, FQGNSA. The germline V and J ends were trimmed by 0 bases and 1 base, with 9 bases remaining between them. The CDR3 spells CASSLAGASNYGYTF. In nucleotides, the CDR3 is TGTGCCAGCAGCTTAGCGGGGGCGAGTAACTATGGCTACACCTTC.

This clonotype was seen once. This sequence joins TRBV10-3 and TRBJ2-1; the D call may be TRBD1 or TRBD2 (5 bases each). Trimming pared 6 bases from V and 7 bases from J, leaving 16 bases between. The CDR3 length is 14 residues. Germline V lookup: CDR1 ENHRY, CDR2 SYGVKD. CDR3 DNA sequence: TGTGCCATCAGGGAACAGTGGGGCGGGAATGAGCAGTTCTTC. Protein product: CAIREQWGGNEQFF.

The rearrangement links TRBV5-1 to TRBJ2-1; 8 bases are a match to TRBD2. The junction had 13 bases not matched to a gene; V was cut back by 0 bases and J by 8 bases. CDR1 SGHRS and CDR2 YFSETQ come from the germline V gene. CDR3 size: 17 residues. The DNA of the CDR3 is TGCGCCAGCAGCTTGGTCCTAGCGGGCAAGGGGATCGATGAGCAGTTCTTC. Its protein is CASSLVLAGKGIDEQFF.

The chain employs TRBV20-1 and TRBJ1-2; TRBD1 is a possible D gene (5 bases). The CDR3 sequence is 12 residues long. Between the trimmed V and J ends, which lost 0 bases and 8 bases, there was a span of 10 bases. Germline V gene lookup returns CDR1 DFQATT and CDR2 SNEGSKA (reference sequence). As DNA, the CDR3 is TGCAGTGCTAGAGATTTCGGGGACGGCTACACCTTC. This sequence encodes CSARDFGDGYTF.